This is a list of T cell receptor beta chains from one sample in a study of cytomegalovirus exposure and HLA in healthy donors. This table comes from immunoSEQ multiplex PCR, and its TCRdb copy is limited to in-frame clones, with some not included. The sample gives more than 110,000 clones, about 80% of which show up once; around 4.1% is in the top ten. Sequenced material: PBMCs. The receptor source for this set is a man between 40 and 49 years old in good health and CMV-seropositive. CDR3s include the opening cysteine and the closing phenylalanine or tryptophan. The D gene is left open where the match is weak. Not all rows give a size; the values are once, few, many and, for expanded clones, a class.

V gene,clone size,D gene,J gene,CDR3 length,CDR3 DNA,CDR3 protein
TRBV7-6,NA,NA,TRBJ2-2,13,TGTGCCAGCAGCTCCCAATACACCGGGGAGCTGTTTTTT,CASSSQYTGELFF
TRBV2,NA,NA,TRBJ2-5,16,TGTGCCAGCAGCGAATGGCTGGACTGGCCCCAAGAGACCCAGTACTTC,CASSEWLDWPQETQYF
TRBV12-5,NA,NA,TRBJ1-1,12,TGTGCTAGTGGTTTGGGACAGCGATCCGCTTTCTTT,CASGLGQRSAFF
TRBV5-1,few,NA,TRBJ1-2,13,TGCGCCAGCAGTTCGACGGGGAACTATGGCTACACCTTC,CASSSTGNYGYTF
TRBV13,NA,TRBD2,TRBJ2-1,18,TGTGCCAGCAGCCTGGGACTAGCGGCCGTTAGCTCCTACAATGAGCAGTTCTTC,CASSLGLAAVSSYNEQFF
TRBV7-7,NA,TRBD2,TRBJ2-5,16,TGTGCCAGCAGCCTTAGCGGGGGGGCCGGTGGAGAGACCCAGTACTTC,CASSLSGGAGGETQYF
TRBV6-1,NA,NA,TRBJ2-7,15,TGTGCCAGCAGTGAACGTTGGTCCAGGGCAAACGAGCAGTACTTC,CASSERWSRANEQYF
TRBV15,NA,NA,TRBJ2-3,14,TGTGCCACCCGGAGGGAGCCTAGCACAGATACGCAGTATTTT,CATRREPSTDTQYF
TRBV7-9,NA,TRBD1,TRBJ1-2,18,TGTTCCAGCAGCTTAGCGGGGACAGGGTTAGAACGGGTCTATGGCTACACCTTC,CSSSLAGTGLERVYGYTF
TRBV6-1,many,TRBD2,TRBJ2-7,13,TGTGCCAGCAAAGCGGGGATTCTATACGAGCAGTACTTC,CASKAGILYEQYF
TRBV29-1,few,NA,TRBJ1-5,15,TGCAGCGTTCGGGATCGGGGGAAGGGCAATCAGCCCCAGCATTTT,CSVRDRGKGNQPQHF
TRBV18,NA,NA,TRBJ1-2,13,TGTGCCAGCTCACCGGGACGGAGGGATGGCTACACCTTC,CASSPGRRDGYTF
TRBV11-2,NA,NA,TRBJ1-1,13,TGTGCCAGCAGCTTACGTGGGGGGACTGAAGCTTTCTTT,CASSLRGGTEAFF
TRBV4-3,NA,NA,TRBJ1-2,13,TGCGCCAGCAGCCAATACGCGGGGGAAGGCTACACCTTC,CASSQYAGEGYTF
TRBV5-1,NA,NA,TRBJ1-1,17,TGCGCCAGCAGCTTGAGTAGGGAATGGAGGTTGGACACTGAAGCTTTCTTT,CASSLSREWRLDTEAFF
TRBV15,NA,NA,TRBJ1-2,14,TGTGCCACCAGCAGAGATAGGCAGGGTGGGGGCTACACCTTC,CATSRDRQGGGYTF
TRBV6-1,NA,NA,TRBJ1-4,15,TGTGCCAGCAGTGAAGCGCCGGGAGGTAATGAAAAACTGTTTTTT,CASSEAPGGNEKLFF
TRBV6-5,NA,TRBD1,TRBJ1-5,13,TGTGCCAGCAGAACCGGACAGGGGCAGCCCCAGCATTTT,CASRTGQGQPQHF
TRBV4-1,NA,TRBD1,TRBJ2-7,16,TGCGCCAGCAGCCAACTGGACAGGGGACCCAACCACGAGCAGTACTTC,CASSQLDRGPNHEQYF
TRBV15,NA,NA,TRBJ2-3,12,TGTGCCACCAGCAGAGATAGGGGTACGCAGTATTTT,CATSRDRGTQYF
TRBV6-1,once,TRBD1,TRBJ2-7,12,TGTGCCGGCCGGGACAGGGTCTACGAGCAGTACTTC,CAGRDRVYEQYF
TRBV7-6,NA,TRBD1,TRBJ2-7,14,TGTGCCAGCAGTTTACAGGGGGGACTCTACGAGCAGTACTTC,CASSLQGGLYEQYF
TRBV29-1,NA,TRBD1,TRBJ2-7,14,TGCAGCGTTGACCCCGGGACAGGGAACTACGAGCAGTACTTC,CSVDPGTGNYEQYF
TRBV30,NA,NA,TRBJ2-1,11,TGTGCCTGGAGGGACATAAATGAGCAGTTCTTC,CAWRDINEQFF
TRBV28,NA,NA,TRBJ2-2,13,TGTGCCAGCAGTCGCCGGGGGTCCGGGGAGCTGTTTTTT,CASSRRGSGELFF
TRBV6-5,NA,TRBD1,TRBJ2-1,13,TGTGCCAATGGGACAGGGGGTTTCGATGAGCAGTTCTTC,CANGTGGFDEQFF
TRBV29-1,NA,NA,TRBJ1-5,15,TGCAGCGTTAGCCAAGGGTTGGCAGGGGATCAGCCCCAGCATTTT,CSVSQGLAGDQPQHF
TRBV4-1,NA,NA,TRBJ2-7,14,TGCGCCAGCAGCCAAGCCCCGGGAGTGGCCGAGCAGTACTTC,CASSQAPGVAEQYF
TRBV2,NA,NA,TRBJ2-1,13,TGTGCCAGCGAAGGACTACTGGTAAATGAGCAGTTCTTC,CASEGLLVNEQFF
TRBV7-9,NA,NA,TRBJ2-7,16,TGTGCCAGCAGCTTAAAGGGCGGGGCCTGGCCCTACGAGCAGTACTTC,CASSLKGGAWPYEQYF
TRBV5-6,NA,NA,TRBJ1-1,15,TGTGCCAGCAGCTTGGCCGGGGGGATGAACACTGAAGCTTTCTTT,CASSLAGGMNTEAFF
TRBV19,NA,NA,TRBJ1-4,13,TGTGCCAGTAGTATTAAGCCTCAGCGTCGGCTGTTTTTT,CASSIKPQRRLFF
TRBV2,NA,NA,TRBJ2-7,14,TGTGCCAGCAGTGTAGGGGTCTTCTCCTACGAGCAGTACTTC,CASSVGVFSYEQYF
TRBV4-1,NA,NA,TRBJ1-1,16,TGCGCCAGCAGCCAAGAAATCAGGGTGTTGAACACTGAAGCTTTCTTT,CASSQEIRVLNTEAFF
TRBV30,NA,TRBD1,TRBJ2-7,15,TGTGCCTGGAGTGTAGGGGCAGGGGGCTCGGACGAGCAGTACTTC,CAWSVGAGGSDEQYF
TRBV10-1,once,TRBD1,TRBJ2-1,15,TGCGCCAGCAGTGCTGGACAGGGGACCTACAATGAGCAGTTCTTC,CASSAGQGTYNEQFF
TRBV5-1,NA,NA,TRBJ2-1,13,TGCGCCAGCAGACCCTTACCTGAAGCAGGGCAGTTCTTC,CASRPLPEAGQFF
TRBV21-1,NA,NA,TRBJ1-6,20,TGTGCCAGCAGCAAAGCTCCCGGGACAGGGGCATTATCCTATAATTCACCCCTCCACTTT,CASSKAPGTGALSYNSPLHF
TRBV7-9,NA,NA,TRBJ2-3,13,TGTTCCAGCAGCTTAGAAGGCGGCGAAAGGCAGTATTTT,CSSSLEGGERQYF